The 27 T cell receptor beta chains below come from one sample, sequenced in a study of T-cell memory formation after mild COVID-19. TCRdb reprocessed the 5' RACE reads with MiXCR, giving one entry per CDR3 protein. This sample carries approximately 290,000 distinct CDR3 sequences, roughly 21% of them seen once, and the ten largest clones take more than 20%. Sequences were obtained from PBMCs or a T cell subset sorted from them (not recorded which). The receptors stem from a man younger than 30 who had mild COVID-19 (a few samples of this study predate the infection). Cell type and time point are not known.

This clonotype has only a few counts. J is TRBJ2-3 and V is TRBV20-1, with TRBD1 matching over 10 bases. This CDR3 contains 16 residues. The germline V gene has CDR1 DFQATT and CDR2 SNEGSKA (reference sequence). Trimming at V came to 3 bases and at J to 1 base, leaving 7 bases not matched to a gene. This CDR3 reads CSARSRDRGRTDTQYF. CDR3 DNA sequence: TGCAGTGCTAGGTCGCGGGACAGGGGTCGCACAGATACGCAGTATTTT.

The table lists this clonotype with many counts. This sequence joins TRBV5-1 and TRBJ1-4, with D possibly TRBD1 on 6 matching bases. V dropped 4 bases and J dropped 10 bases, with 17 bases sitting between them. The CDR3 consists of 14 residues. Germline V gives CDR1 SGHRS, CDR2 YFSETQ. Written as DNA, the CDR3 is TGCGCCAGCAGCGGCCCAGGGGATTACGGAAAACTGTTTTTT. This codes for CASSGPGDYGKLFF.

The chain employs TRBV6-2 or TRBV6-3 and TRBJ2-7; TRBD1 or TRBD2 may be the D gene (5 bases each). V was cut by 6 bases and J by 6 bases, with 12 bases left in between. Germline-derived CDR1 and CDR2 are MNHEY and SVGEGT. The CDR3 has 12 amino acids. The CDR3 here is CASSLGTTEQYF. The CDR3 nucleotides are TGTGCCAGCAGCCTTGGGACCACCGAGCAGTACTTC.

V is TRBV3-2 and J is TRBJ1-4; TRBD1, the table's D call, lacks a check against the DNA. TRBV3-2 is described as a pseudogene. This CDR3 has 12 residues. The CDR3 region has the DNA TGTGCTTCAGGCGGCGAGGATGAAAAACTGTTTTTT. Amino acid sequence: CASGGEDEKLFF.

This chain links TRBV4-3 with TRBJ2-2; 10 bases are shared with TRBD2. The V segment lost 5 bases and the J segment 1 base; nucleotides outside the gene matches: 7. There are 17 residues in the CDR3. The germline V gene has CDR1 LGHNA and CDR2 YSLEER. CDR3 in amino acids: CASSSQPSGGNTGELFF. For the CDR3, the DNA is TGCGCCAGCAGCTCCCAGCCTAGCGGGGGGAACACCGGGGAGCTGTTTTTT.

This clonotype occurred a few times. The V call is TRBV6-6, the J call TRBJ2-2; D remains unclear. Per germline, CDR1 MNHNY and CDR2 SVGAGI (reference sequence). V lost 9 bases and J lost 1, with 9 bases in between. The CDR3 spans 13 residues. CDR3 region: CASYGLNTGELFF. The CDR3 nucleotides read TGTGCCAGTTATGGGCTGAACACCGGGGAGCTGTTTTTT.

This clonotype appeared a few times. The chain recombines TRBV4-1 with TRBJ2-1; D may be TRBD2 (5 bases). V lost 3 bases, J lost 1 base, and 10 bases lay in between. This CDR3 has 15 amino acids. CDR1 and CDR2 from the germline V gene are MGHRA and YSYEKL. The CDR3 here is CASSQILGSYNEQFF. DNA for the CDR3: TGCGCCAGCAGCCAGATACTAGGATCCTACAATGAGCAGTTCTTC.

In this sample, this clonotype turned up a few times. The rearrangement links TRBV20-1 to TRBJ2-7, with D maybe TRBD1 (6 bases). Germline V lookup: CDR1 DFQATT, CDR2 SNEGSKA (reference sequence). The V and J ends lost 2 bases and 3 bases respectively, with 14 bases between them. CDR3 length: 14 residues. CDR3 sequence reads: CSARTRTENYEQYF. The CDR3 region has the DNA TGCAGTGCTAGAACCCGGACAGAAAACTACGAGCAGTACTTC.

This clonotype was counted between two and nine times. The V call is TRBV5-1, the J call TRBJ2-2, with no clear D. V dropped 0 bases and J dropped 4 bases, with 10 bases sitting between them. The CDR3 length is 15 residues. From germline, CDR1 is SGHRS and CDR2 YFSETQ. The CDR3 protein is CASSLAGLFTGELFF. The CDR3 DNA reads TGCGCCAGCAGCTTGGCCGGCCTATTCACCGGGGAGCTGTTTTTT.

This clonotype was observed a few times. The gene calls are TRBV20-1 and TRBJ2-3; 9 bases agree with TRBD2. V shed 0 bases, J shed 7 bases, and the junction held 5 bases outside the gene matches. This CDR3 is built from 14 residues. Germline V CDR1 and CDR2: DFQATT, SNEGSKA (reference sequence). CDR3 in amino acids: CSARDSGGTNTQYF. The CDR3 nucleotides are TGCAGTGCTAGAGATAGCGGGGGTACTAATACGCAGTATTTT.

This clonotype was counted a few times. V and J are TRBV12-3 or TRBV12-4 and TRBJ1-4; 9 bases are a match to TRBD1. Germline trimming cut 4 bases from V and 8 bases from J; bases unmatched to any gene: 5. The CDR3 runs to 14 residues. DNA for the CDR3: TGTGCCAGCAGTTCGGACAGGGGAACGGAAAAACTGTTTTTT. Translated: CASSSDRGTEKLFF.

The table lists this clonotype with a few counts. The chain recombines TRBV6-4 with TRBJ2-7; 8 bases are shared with TRBD1. This CDR3 contains 14 residues. Germline trimming cut 2 bases from V and 3 bases from J; bases unmatched to any gene: 3. Germline CDR1 reads MRHNA; CDR2 reads SNTAGT. The CDR3 bases are TGTGCCAGCAGTGACCGGGACAGGCGCTACGAGCAGTACTTC. Translation gives CASSDRDRRYEQYF.

Only a few counts were recorded for this clonotype. This chain joins TRBV7-9 and TRBJ2-7; D ambiguous. Between the trimmed V and J ends, which lost 6 bases and 5 bases, there was a span of 14 bases. This CDR3 region has 13 residues. Germline V gene data show CDR1 as SEHNR and CDR2 as FQNEAQ (reference sequence). CDR3 DNA sequence: TGTGCCAGCAGTAGGGTCGTAGGAAACGAGCAGTACTTC. This encodes CASSRVVGNEQYF. Variable domain in full (rest from reference TRBV7-9 and TRBJ2-7): DTGVSQNPRHKITKRGQNVTFRCDPISEHNRLYWYRQTLGQGPEFLTYFQNEAQLEKSRLLSDRFSAERPKGSFSTLEIQRTEQGDSAMYLCASSRVVGNEQYFGPGTRLTVT.

This clonotype has more than one count but fewer than ten. The V call is TRBV5-1, the J call TRBJ2-7; D remains ambiguous. The V gene's germline CDR1 is SGHRS and CDR2 YFSETQ. The CDR3 sequence is 11 residues long. Trimming shortened V by 7 bases and J by 4 bases, and 9 bases separated the two germline ends. This CDR3 reads CASRDGYEQYF. DNA of the CDR3: TGCGCCAGCCGCGACGGTTACGAGCAGTACTTC.

The CDR3 DNA follows: TGTGCCAGCAGTGAGTTGGCCGACACCATATATTTT. Amino acids: CASSELADTIYF. The chain links TRBV2 to TRBJ1-3, with unresolved D. Between the trimmed V and J ends, which lost 3 bases and 8 bases, there was a span of 8 bases. The germline V gene has CDR1 SNHLY and CDR2 FYNNEI. The CDR3 spans 12 residues.

The rearrangement joins TRBV4-1 to TRBJ1-3; weak D call: TRBD1 (6 bases). There are 15 residues in the CDR3. V lost 2 bases and J lost 2, with 10 bases in between. The V gene's germline CDR1 is MGHRA and CDR2 YSYEKL. The CDR3 protein is CASSQNRAPGNTIYF. CDR3 nucleotide sequence: TGCGCCAGCAGCCAAAACAGGGCTCCTGGAAACACCATATATTTT.

The CDR3 DNA follows: TGTGCCACCAGTTCGGGGACAGGGATTTGGCAGCCCCAGCATTTT. It is translated as CATSSGTGIWQPQHF. The chain is built from TRBV24-1 and TRBJ1-5; the match to TRBD1 covers 9 bases. The CDR3 is 15 amino acids. The V segment lost 6 bases and the J segment 7 bases; nucleotides outside the gene matches: 9. Germline V CDR1 and CDR2: KGHDR, SFDVKD.

This clonotype was observed a few times. The chain joins TRBV7-8 to TRBJ2-3; 10 bases are a match to TRBD2. Germline assignment: CDR1 SGHVS and CDR2 FQNEAQ. This CDR3 has 16 amino acids. V lost 5 bases to trimming and J lost 6 bases; unmatched junction nucleotides: 11. CDR3 nucleotides: TGTGCCAGCAGCCATTCCCCACTAGCGGGGATGGATACGCAGTATTTT. Translating gives CASSHSPLAGMDTQYF.

The table lists this clonotype with a few counts. The chain is built from TRBV5-1 and TRBJ2-6; D is ambiguous. In germline, CDR1 is SGHRS, CDR2 YFSETQ. The CDR3 length is 16 residues. Trimming left V 0 bases short and J 0 bases short, with 7 bases between. Here the CDR3 DNA reads TGCGCCAGCAGCTTGGGGCAGGCCTCTGGGGCCAACGTCCTGACTTTC. Protein sequence: CASSLGQASGANVLTF.

This clonotype was observed a handful of times. The chain links TRBV7-9 to TRBJ1-1; no firm D call. The germline V gene has CDR1 SEHNR and CDR2 FQNEAQ (reference sequence). Trimming stripped 1 base from V and 6 bases from J, with 18 bases between. The CDR3 is made up of 16 amino acids. The CDR3: CASSLGVKLENSEAFF. DNA for the CDR3: TGTGCCAGCAGCTTAGGAGTGAAGCTGGAAAACTCTGAAGCTTTCTTT.

This chain links TRBV4-2 with TRBJ1-1, with a possible D match to TRBD1 (5 bases). This CDR3 has 18 amino acids. Germline CDR1 and CDR2: LGHNA and YNFKEQ. V dropped 4 bases and J dropped 2 bases, with 23 bases sitting between them. CDR3 in DNA: TGTGCCAGCAGCCTTACAAACTCAGGGCTACGGGGAAACACTGAAGCTTTCTTT. This codes for CASSLTNSGLRGNTEAFF.

Only a few counts were recorded for this clonotype. The chain links TRBV7-9 to TRBJ1-2; 7 bases are a match to TRBD1. Germline V gene sequence: CDR1 SEHNR, CDR2 FQNEAQ (reference sequence). V lost 5 bases, J lost 2 bases, and 8 bases stayed unmatched. The CDR3 spans 15 residues. In DNA, the CDR3 is TGTGCCAGCAGCATTCCCCGGGACAGCAACTATGGCTACACCTTC. As protein: CASSIPRDSNYGYTF.

The gene calls are TRBV12-3 or TRBV12-4 and TRBJ2-5, with TRBD1 as a possible D gene (6 bases). Trimming took 5 bases from V and 4 from J, leaving 17 bases between them. The CDR3 contains 15 residues. The CDR3 sequence: CASSPVGGQGETQYF. The CDR3 nucleotides are TGTGCCAGCAGTCCCGTTGGGGGCCAAGGAGAGACCCAGTACTTC.

This clonotype appeared a few times. The V gene is TRBV5-1, the J gene TRBJ1-2; 8 nucleotides line up with TRBD1. Trimming took 5 bases from V and 2 from J; bases not matched to a gene: 2. Germline V gene data show CDR1 as SGHRS and CDR2 as YFSETQ. This CDR3 contains 13 residues. CDR3 amino acids: CASRRDRNYGYTF. The CDR3 bases are TGCGCCAGCAGGCGGGACAGGAACTATGGCTACACCTTC.

This clonotype was seen only a few times. The chain is built from TRBV7-2 and TRBJ2-7, with D possibly matching TRBD2 (6 bases). This CDR3 spans 14 amino acids. The ends were cut back, 5 bases at V and 6 bases at J, with 17 bases in the middle. The germline gives CDR1 SGHTA, CDR2 FQGNSA. In nucleotides, the CDR3 is TGTGCCAGCAGCCGCGGGATGGCGCCCGGCGAGCAGTACTTC. Its translation: CASSRGMAPGEQYF.

This clonotype has a handful of counts. CDR3 bases: TGCGCCAGCAGCCAACCCCTGAGAGGGAATAACTATGGCTACACCTTC. The encoded protein is CASSQPLRGNNYGYTF. The chain has TRBV4-1 and TRBJ1-2; no clear D gene. Looked up from germline, CDR1 is MGHRA and CDR2 is YSYEKL. Trimming pared 2 bases from V and 1 base from J, leaving 14 bases between. This CDR3 is built from 16 residues.

The chain employs TRBV20-1 and TRBJ2-7; 9 bases are shared with TRBD2. Germline CDR1 is DFQATT and CDR2 is SNEGSKA (reference sequence). CDR3 size: 14 residues. With V trimmed by 0 bases and J by 4 bases, 4 bases remained unmatched. CDR3 region: CSARDRAGGYEQYF. The CDR3 coding sequence is TGCAGTGCTAGAGATCGAGCGGGGGGATACGAGCAGTACTTC.